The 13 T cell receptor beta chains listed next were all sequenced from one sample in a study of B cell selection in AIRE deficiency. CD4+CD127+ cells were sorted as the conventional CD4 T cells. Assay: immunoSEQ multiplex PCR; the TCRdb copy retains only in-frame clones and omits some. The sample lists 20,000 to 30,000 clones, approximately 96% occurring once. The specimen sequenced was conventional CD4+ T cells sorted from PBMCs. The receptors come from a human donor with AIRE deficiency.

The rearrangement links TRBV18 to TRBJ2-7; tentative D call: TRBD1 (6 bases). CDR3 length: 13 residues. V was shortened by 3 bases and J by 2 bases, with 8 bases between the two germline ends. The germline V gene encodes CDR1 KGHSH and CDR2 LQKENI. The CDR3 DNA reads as TGTGCCAGCTCACCCCAGGGGCCCTACGAGCAGTACTTC. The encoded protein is CASSPQGPYEQYF. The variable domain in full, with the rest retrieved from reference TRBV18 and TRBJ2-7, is NAGVMQNPRHLVRRRGQEARLRCSPMKGHSHVYWYRQLPEEGLKFMVYLQKENIIDESGMPKERFSAEFPKEGPSILRIQQVVRGDSAAYFCASSPQGPYEQYFGPGTRLTVT.

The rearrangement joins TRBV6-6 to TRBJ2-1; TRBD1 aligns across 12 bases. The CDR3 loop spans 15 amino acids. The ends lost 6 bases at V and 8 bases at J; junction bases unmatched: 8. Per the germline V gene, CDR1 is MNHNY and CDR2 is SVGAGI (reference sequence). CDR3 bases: TGTGCCAGCAGCAGCTGGGACAGGGGGCAAGATGAGCAGTTCTTC. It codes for CASSSWDRGQDEQFF.

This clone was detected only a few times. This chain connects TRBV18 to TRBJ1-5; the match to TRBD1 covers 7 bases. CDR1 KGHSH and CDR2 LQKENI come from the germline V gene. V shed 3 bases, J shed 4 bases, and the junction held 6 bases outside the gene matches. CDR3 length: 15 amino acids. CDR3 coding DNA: TGTGCCAGCTCACCGGGGGGACAGCTTAATCAGCCCCAGCATTTT. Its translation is CASSPGGQLNQPQHF. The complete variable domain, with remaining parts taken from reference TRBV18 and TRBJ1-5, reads NAGVMQNPRHLVRRRGQEARLRCSPMKGHSHVYWYRQLPEEGLKFMVYLQKENIIDESGMPKERFSAEFPKEGPSILRIQQVVRGDSAAYFCASSPGGQLNQPQHFGDGTRLSIL.

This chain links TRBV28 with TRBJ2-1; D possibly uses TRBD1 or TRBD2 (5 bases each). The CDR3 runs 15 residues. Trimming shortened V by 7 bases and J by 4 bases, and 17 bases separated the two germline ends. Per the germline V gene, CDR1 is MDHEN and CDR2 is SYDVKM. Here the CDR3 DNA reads TGTGCCAGCACCAAAAGAGGGGCAGGTTACAATGAGCAGTTCTTC. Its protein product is CASTKRGAGYNEQFF.

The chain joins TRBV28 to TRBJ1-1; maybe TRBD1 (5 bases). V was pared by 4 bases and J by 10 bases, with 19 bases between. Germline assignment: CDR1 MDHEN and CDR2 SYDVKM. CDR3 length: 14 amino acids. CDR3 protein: CASSSIKGVTGAFF. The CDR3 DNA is TGTGCCAGCAGTTCAATTAAAGGGGTTACGGGAGCTTTCTTT. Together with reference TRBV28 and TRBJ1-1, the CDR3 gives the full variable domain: DVKVTQSSRYLVKRTGEKVFLECVQDMDHENMFWYRQDPGLGLRLIYFSYDVKMKEKGDIPEGYSVSREKKERFSLILESASTNQTSMYLCASSSIKGVTGAFFGQGTRLTVV.

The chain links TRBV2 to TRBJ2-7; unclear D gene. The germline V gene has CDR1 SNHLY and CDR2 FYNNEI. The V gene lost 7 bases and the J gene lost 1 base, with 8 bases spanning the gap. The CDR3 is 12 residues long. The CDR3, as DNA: TGTGCCAGCAACCCACAGTCCTACGAGCAGTACTTC. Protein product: CASNPQSYEQYF.

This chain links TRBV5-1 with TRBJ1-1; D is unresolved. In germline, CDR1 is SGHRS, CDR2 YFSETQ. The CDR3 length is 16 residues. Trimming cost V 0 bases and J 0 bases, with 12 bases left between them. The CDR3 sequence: CASSLALSSMNTEAFF. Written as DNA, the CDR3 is TGCGCCAGCAGCTTGGCCCTCTCTAGTATGAACACTGAAGCTTTCTTT.

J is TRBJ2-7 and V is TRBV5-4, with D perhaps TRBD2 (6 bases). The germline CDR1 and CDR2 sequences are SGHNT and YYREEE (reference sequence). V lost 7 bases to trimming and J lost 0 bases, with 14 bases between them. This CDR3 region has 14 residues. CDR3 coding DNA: TGTGCCAGCTCGGGGAGGAGAGGCTCCTACGAGCAGTACTTC. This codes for CASSGRRGSYEQYF.

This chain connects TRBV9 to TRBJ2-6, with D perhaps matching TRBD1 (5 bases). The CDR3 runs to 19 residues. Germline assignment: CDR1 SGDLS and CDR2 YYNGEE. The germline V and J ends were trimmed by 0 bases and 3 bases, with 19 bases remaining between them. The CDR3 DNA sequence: TGTGCCAGCAGCGTAGATGGGATAGGGGTAAGAGGTGGGGCCAACGTCCTGACTTTC. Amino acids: CASSVDGIGVRGGANVLTF.

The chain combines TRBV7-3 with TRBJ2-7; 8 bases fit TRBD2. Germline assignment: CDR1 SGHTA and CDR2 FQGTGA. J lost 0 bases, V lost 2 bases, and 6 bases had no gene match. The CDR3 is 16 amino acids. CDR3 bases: TGTGCCAGCAGCTTAGGCCGGGCGGGGGGCTCCTACGAGCAGTACTTC. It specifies CASSLGRAGGSYEQYF. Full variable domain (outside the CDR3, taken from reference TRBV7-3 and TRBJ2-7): GAGVSQTPSNKVTEKGKYVELRCDPISGHTALYWYRQSLGQGPEFLIYFQGTGAADDSGLPNDRFFAVRPEGSVSTLKIQRTERGDSAVYLCASSLGRAGGSYEQYFGPGTRLTVT.

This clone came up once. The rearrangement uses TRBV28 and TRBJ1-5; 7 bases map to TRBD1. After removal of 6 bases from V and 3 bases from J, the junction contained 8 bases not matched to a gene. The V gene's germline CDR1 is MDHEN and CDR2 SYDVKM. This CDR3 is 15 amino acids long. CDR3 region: CASSPQGTINQPQHF. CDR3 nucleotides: TGTGCCAGCAGCCCACAGGGGACGATCAATCAGCCCCAGCATTTT.

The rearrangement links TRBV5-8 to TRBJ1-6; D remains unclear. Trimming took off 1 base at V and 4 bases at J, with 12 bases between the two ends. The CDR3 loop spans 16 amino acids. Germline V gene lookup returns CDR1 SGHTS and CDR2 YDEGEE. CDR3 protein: CASSLITALYNSPLHF. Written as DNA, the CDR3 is TGTGCCAGCAGCTTGATAACAGCCCTTTATAATTCACCCCTCCACTTT.

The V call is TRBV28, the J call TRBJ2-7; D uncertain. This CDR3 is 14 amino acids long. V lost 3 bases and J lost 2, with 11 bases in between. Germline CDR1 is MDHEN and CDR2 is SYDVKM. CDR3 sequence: CASSLLGETYEQYF. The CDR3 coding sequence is TGTGCCAGCAGTTTGCTGGGCGAAACCTACGAGCAGTACTTC.